The clone carrying this T cell receptor (beta chain) has more than one count but fewer than ten. Antigen specificity is unknown. Germline V gives CDR1 MNHEY, CDR2 SMNVEV (reference sequence). This CDR3 has 17 amino acids. The germline V and J ends were trimmed by 5 bases and 5 bases, with 25 bases remaining between them. The PCR contained 60 Vbeta and 13 Jbeta primers. TCRdb's copy holds only in-frame clones and misses some; the assay was immunoSEQ multiplex PCR. The repertoire consists of approximately 150,000 clones, with roughly 81% occurring once and the leading ten covering roughly 4.4%. The sample originates from a study of cytomegalovirus exposure and HLA in healthy donors. Regarding the study as a whole: In presence/absence analyses, roughly uniform sequencing depth across donors was assumed.

The receptor's source is a woman younger than 35 in good health and CMV-seropositive. The sequencing input was PBMCs. This chain connects TRBV27 to TRBJ2-7; D is perhaps TRBD2 (6 bases). CDR3 nucleotide sequence: TGTGCCAGCAGTACTACCCCGGGACTGGTAGAGTTCAACGAGCAGTACTTC. Encoded protein: CASSTTPGLVEFNEQYF.